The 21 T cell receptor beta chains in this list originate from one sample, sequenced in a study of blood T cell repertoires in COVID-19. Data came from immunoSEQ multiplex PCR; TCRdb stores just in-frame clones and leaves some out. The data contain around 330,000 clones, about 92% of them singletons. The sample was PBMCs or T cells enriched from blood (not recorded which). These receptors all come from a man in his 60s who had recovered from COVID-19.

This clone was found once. CDR3 residues: CASAQGALFAGELFF. For the CDR3, the DNA is TGTGCCAGCGCCCAGGGGGCCCTTTTCGCCGGGGAGCTGTTTTTT. The chain combines TRBV3-1 (or the pseudogene TRBV3-2) with TRBJ2-2, with 8 bases matching TRBD1. Germline V gene data show CDR1 as LGHDT and CDR2 as YNNKEL (reference sequence). The CDR3 is 15 amino acids. J gave up 6 bases and V 8 bases, and 11 bases lay outside the gene matches.

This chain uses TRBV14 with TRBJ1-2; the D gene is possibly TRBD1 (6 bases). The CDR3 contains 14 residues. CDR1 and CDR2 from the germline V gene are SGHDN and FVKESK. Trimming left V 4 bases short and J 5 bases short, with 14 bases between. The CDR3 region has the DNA TGTGCCAGCAGCCTAGGATTCACAGGGTATGGCTACACCTTC. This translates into CASSLGFTGYGYTF.

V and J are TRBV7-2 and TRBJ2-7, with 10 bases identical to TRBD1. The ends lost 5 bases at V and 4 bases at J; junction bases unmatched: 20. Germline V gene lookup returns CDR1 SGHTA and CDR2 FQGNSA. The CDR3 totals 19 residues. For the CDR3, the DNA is TGTGCCAGCAGCCCCAGGGGGGGGACAGGGGTACAACAGGGTTACGAGCAGTACTTC. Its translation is CASSPRGGTGVQQGYEQYF.

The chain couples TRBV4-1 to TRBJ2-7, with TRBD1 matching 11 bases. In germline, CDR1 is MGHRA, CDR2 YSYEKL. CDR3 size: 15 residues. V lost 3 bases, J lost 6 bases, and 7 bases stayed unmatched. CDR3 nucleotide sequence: TGCGCCAGCAGCCACGGACAGGGGGCTCCTCGCGAGCAGTACTTC. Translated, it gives CASSHGQGAPREQYF.

The CDR3 sequence is CASRPGQNSNQPQHF. The CDR3 bases are TGTGCCAGCAGACCCGGACAGAATAGCAATCAGCCCCAGCATTTT. The chain recombines TRBV4-2 with TRBJ1-5; D possibly corresponds to TRBD1 (6 bases). V was cut by 6 bases and J by 0 bases, with 12 bases left in between. This CDR3 region has 15 residues. Germline-derived CDR1 and CDR2 are LGHNA and YNFKEQ.

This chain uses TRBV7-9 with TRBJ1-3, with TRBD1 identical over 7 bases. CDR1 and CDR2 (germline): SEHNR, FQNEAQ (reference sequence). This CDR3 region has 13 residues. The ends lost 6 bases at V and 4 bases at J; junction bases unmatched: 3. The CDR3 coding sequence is TGTGCCAGCAGTACGGACAGGGGAAACACCATATATTTT. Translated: CASSTDRGNTIYF.

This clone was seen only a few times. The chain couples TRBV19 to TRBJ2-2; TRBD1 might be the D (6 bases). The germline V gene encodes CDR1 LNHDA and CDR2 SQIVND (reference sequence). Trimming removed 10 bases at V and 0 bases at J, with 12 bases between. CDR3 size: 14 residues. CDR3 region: CATSRTANTGELFF. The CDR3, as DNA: TGTGCCACCTCCCGGACAGCGAACACCGGGGAGCTGTTTTTT.

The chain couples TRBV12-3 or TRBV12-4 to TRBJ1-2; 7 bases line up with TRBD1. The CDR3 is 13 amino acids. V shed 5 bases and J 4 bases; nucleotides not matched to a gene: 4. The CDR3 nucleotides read TGTGCCAGCAGTGACCCAGGGGGCTATGGCTACACCTTC. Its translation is CASSDPGGYGYTF.

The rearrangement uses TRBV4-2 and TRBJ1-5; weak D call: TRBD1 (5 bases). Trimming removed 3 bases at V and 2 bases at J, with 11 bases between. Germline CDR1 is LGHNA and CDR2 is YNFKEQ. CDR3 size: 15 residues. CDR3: CASSQATQGNQPQHF. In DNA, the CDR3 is TGTGCCAGCAGCCAGGCGACACAGGGCAATCAGCCCCAGCATTTT.

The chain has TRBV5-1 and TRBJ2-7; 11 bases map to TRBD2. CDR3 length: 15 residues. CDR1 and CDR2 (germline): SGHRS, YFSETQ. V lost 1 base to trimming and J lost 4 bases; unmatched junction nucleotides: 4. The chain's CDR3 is CASSLSSGRRYEQYF. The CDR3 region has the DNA TGCGCCAGCAGCTTGTCTAGCGGGAGGCGGTACGAGCAGTACTTC.

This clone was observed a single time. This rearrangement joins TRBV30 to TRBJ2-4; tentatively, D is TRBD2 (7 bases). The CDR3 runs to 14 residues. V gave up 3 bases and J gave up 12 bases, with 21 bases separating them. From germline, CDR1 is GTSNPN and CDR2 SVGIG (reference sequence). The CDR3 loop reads CAWSSRGGGSDQYF. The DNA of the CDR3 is TGTGCCTGGAGCTCCCGGGGAGGGGGGAGCGATCAGTACTTC.

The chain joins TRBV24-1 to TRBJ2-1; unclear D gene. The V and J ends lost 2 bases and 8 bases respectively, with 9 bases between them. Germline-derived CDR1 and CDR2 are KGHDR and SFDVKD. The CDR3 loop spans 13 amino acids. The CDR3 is CATSDWQVDEQFF. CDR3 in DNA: TGTGCCACCAGTGATTGGCAGGTAGATGAGCAGTTCTTC.

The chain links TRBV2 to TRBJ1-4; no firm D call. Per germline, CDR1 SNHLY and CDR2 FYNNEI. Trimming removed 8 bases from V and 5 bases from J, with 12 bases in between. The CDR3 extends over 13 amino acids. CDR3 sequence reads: CASSEARNEKLFF. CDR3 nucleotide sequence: TGTGCCAGCTCCGAGGCTAGGAATGAAAAACTGTTTTTT.

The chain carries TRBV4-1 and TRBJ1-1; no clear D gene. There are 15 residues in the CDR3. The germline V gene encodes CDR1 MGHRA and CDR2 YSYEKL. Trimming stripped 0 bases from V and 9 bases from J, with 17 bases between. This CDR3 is CASSQDEAVPVKAFF. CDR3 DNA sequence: TGCGCCAGCAGCCAAGATGAGGCGGTTCCGGTCAAAGCTTTCTTT.

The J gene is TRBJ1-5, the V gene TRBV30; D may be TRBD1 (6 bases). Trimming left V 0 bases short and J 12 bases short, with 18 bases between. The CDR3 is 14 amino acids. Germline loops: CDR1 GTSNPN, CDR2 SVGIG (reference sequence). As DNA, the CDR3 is TGTGCCTGGAGTGTCCGGGGGGGACAAGCATTCCAGCATTTT. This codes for CAWSVRGGQAFQHF.

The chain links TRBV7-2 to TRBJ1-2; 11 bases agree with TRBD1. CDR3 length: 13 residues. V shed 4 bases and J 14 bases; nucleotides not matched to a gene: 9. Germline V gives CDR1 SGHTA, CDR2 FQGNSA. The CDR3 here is CASSYRDRGIETF. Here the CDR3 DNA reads TGTGCCAGCAGCTACCGGGACAGGGGGATAGAAACCTTC.

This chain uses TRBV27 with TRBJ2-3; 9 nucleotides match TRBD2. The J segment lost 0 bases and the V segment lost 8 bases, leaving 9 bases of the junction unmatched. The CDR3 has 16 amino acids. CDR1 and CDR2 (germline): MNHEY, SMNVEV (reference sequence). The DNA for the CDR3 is TGTGCCAGCCAGGCGGGAGGGCGCGGGAGCACAGATACGCAGTATTTT. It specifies CASQAGGRGSTDTQYF.

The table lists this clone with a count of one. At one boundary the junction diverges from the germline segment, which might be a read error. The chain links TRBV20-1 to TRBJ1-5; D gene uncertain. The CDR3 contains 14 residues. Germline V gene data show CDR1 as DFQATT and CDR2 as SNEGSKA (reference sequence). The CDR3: CSTSNSSSYQPQHF. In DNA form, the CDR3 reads TGCAGTACTAGTAACTCGTCGTCGTATCAGCCCCAGCATTTT.

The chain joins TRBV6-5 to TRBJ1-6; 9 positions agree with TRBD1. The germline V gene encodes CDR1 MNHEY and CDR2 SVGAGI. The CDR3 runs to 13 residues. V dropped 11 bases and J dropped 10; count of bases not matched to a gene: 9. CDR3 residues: CAAGDREGSPLHF. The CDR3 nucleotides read TGTGCCGCCGGGGACAGGGAAGGCTCACCCCTCCACTTT.

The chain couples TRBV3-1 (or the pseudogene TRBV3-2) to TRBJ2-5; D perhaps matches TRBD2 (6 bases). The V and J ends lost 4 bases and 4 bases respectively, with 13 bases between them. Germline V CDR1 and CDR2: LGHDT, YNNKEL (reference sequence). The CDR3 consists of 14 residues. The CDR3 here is CASSPSGLLETQYF. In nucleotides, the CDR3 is TGTGCCAGCAGCCCCTCGGGACTCCTAGAGACCCAGTACTTC.

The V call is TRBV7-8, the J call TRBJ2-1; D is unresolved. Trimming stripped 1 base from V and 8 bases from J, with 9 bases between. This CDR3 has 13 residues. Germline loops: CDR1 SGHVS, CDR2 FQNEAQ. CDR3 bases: TGTGCCAGCAGCTTAGTTTATCGGGATGAGCAGTTCTTC. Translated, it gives CASSLVYRDEQFF.